Following are 25 T cell receptor beta chains from one sample sequenced in a study of CD8+ T cells in alopecia areata. TCR sequencing used cDNA made by reverse transcription of extracted RNA. The method was immunoSEQ multiplex PCR; TCRdb's version includes in-frame clones alone and lacks a portion of them. The sample holds approximately 180,000 clones, roughly 59% seen once. This material consisted of CD4+ T cells sorted from blood, taken at week 0. These TCRs come from a human donor with alopecia areata.

V usage is TRBV29-1 and J usage is TRBJ2-3, with TRBD1 as a possible D gene (5 bases). Germline V lookup: CDR1 SQVTM, CDR2 ANQGSEA. V gave up 4 bases and J gave up 5 bases, with 13 bases separating them. The CDR3 sequence is 13 residues long. CDR3 in amino acids: CSVGLRGIDTQYF. DNA of the CDR3: TGCAGCGTTGGACTTAGGGGAATAGATACGCAGTATTTT.

Turning to this clone: Other nucleotide sequences from this sample produce the same CDR3. This chain's CDR3 is CSVRSTDTQYF. Here the CDR3 DNA reads TGCAGCGTTAGGAGCACAGATACGCAGTATTTT. The V and J genes are TRBV29-1 and TRBJ2-3, with D hard to call. V gave up 5 bases and J gave up 0 bases, with 3 bases separating them. The CDR3 runs 11 residues. The germline V gene encodes CDR1 SQVTM and CDR2 ANQGSEA.

DNA for the CDR3: TGTGCCTGGAGTGTACGGGAAGGGGCTCCACTTCGGGGTAGTGGCTACACCTTC. Translated, it gives CAWSVREGAPLRGSGYTF. This chain connects TRBV30 to TRBJ1-2; a possible D gene is TRBD1 (5 bases). CDR1 and CDR2 from the germline V gene are GTSNPN and SVGIG (reference sequence). V shed 0 bases and J shed 7 bases, with 27 bases lying between them. This CDR3 has 18 residues.

The chain recombines TRBV10-3 with TRBJ1-1; D gene unclear. V lost 4 bases to trimming and J lost 3 bases, with 9 bases between them. Germline V gene sequence: CDR1 ENHRY, CDR2 SYGVKD. The CDR3 contains 13 residues. CDR3 loop: CAISGNRDTEAFF. In DNA form, the CDR3 reads TGTGCCATCAGTGGTAACAGAGACACTGAAGCTTTCTTT.

In its sample, this clone was seen a few times. The chain combines TRBV29-1 with TRBJ1-1, with a tentative D call TRBD1 (5 bases). Trimming took 1 base from V and 4 from J, leaving 13 bases between them. Germline V gene sequence: CDR1 SQVTM, CDR2 ANQGSEA. The CDR3 length is 14 residues. CDR3 sequence reads: CSVEGRDWGTEAFF. DNA for the CDR3: TGCAGCGTTGAAGGACGGGACTGGGGCACTGAAGCTTTCTTT.

This clone has just one count. V is TRBV29-1 and J is TRBJ1-4; 8 bases fit TRBD1. Germline CDR1 is SQVTM and CDR2 is ANQGSEA. This CDR3 region has 14 residues. The junction had 12 bases not matched to a gene; V was cut back by 7 bases and J by 8 bases. The CDR3 loop reads CSAARDRQGEKLFF. In DNA, the CDR3 is TGCAGCGCGGCCCGGGACAGGCAGGGGGAAAAACTGTTTTTT.

CDR3 sequence (DNA): TGTGCCAGCAGTTACTCATCTGGGCCAGATACGCAGTATTTT. This gives the protein CASSYSSGPDTQYF. This chain connects TRBV6-5 to TRBJ2-3; D gene unclear. Per germline, CDR1 MNHEY and CDR2 SVGAGI. The CDR3 spans 14 residues. Trimming stripped 0 bases from V and 4 bases from J, with 8 bases between.

The genes are TRBV9 and TRBJ2-7, with 9 bases that match TRBD1. V was pared by 1 base and J by 4 bases, with 9 bases of the junction left unmatched. CDR1 and CDR2 (germline): SGDLS, YYNGEE. CDR3 length: 16 amino acids. CDR3 sequence: CASSVSPVDRGYEQYF. The CDR3 nucleotides are TGTGCCAGCAGCGTATCTCCCGTCGACAGGGGGTACGAGCAGTACTTC.

This clone has more than one count but fewer than ten. The chain employs TRBV7-2 and TRBJ1-1; 8 nucleotides agree with TRBD1. Losses at the gene ends were 2 bases for V and 0 bases for J; bases not matched to a gene: 2. The CDR3 loop spans 15 amino acids. Germline assignment: CDR1 SGHTA and CDR2 FQGNSA. The DNA of the CDR3 is TGTGCCAGCAGCTTAACAGGGGGGGTGAACACTGAAGCTTTCTTT. Residues: CASSLTGGVNTEAFF.

This clone showed up just a few times. This sequence joins TRBV29-1 and TRBJ2-4; D may be TRBD1 (6 bases). Germline values: CDR1 SQVTM, CDR2 ANQGSEA. The CDR3 loop spans 12 amino acids. Trimming removed 4 bases at V and 5 bases at J, with 9 bases between. The CDR3 sequence is CSVAQGQNIQYF. In DNA form, the CDR3 reads TGCAGCGTTGCCCAGGGGCAAAACATTCAGTACTTC.

The J gene is TRBJ2-1, the V gene TRBV19; possible D gene TRBD2, 5 bases. Trimming shortened V by 3 bases and J by 10 bases, and 19 bases separated the two germline ends. The CDR3 extends over 15 amino acids. Germline lookup yields CDR1 LNHDA and CDR2 SQIVND (reference sequence). The CDR3 DNA reads as TGTGCCAGTAGTATCGTCCGGGGAAGTGGATGGGAGCAGTTCTTC. It encodes CASSIVRGSGWEQFF.

The V gene is TRBV29-1, the J gene TRBJ1-5; D gene unclear. V was shortened by 3 bases and J by 6 bases, with 12 bases between the two germline ends. The germline gives CDR1 SQVTM, CDR2 ANQGSEA. The CDR3 runs to 13 residues. The CDR3 DNA follows: TGCAGCGTTGAGATTGGAGGGCGTCAGCCCCAGCATTTT. It is translated as CSVEIGGRQPQHF.

The chain links TRBV29-1 to TRBJ1-6; the D gene is possibly TRBD1 (5 bases). The germline V gene has CDR1 SQVTM and CDR2 ANQGSEA. The CDR3 loop spans 15 amino acids. With 7 bases removed from V and 4 bases from J, the gap between germline ends came to 17 bases. The CDR3 nucleotides read TGCAGCGCCCGACTAGGGACGGATTATAATTCACCCCTCCACTTT. The encoded protein is CSARLGTDYNSPLHF.

Written as DNA, the CDR3 is TGTGCCAGCAGCTTAGCGCTAACAACTGAAGCTTTCTTT. It yields the protein CASSLALTTEAFF. V and J are TRBV7-6 and TRBJ1-1; D not certain. The germline V gene encodes CDR1 SGHVS and CDR2 FNYEAQ. This CDR3 comprises 13 residues. V was cut by 0 bases and J by 5 bases, with 7 bases left in between.

V is TRBV5-1 and J is TRBJ2-1; TRBD1 matches at 8 bases. Germline-derived CDR1 and CDR2 are SGHRS and YFSETQ. Trimming cost V 4 bases and J 5 bases; bases outside gene matches: 8. The length of the CDR3 is 15 residues. The CDR3 nucleotides are TGCGCCAGCAGCCTAGGACAGGGCATCAACAATGAGCAGTTCTTC. Residues: CASSLGQGINNEQFF.

This clone was seen only a few times. The chain is built from TRBV29-1 and TRBJ2-5, with D tentatively TRBD1 (6 bases). The CDR3 length is 17 residues. CDR1 and CDR2 from the germline V gene are SQVTM and ANQGSEA. Trimming removed 1 base at V and 2 bases at J, with 20 bases between. The CDR3 is CSVEARDTNVVQETQYF. DNA of the CDR3: TGCAGCGTTGAAGCCCGGGACACAAACGTAGTACAAGAGACCCAGTACTTC. Full variable domain (remainder filled in from reference TRBV29-1 and TRBJ2-5): SAVISQKPSRDICQRGTSLTIQCQVDSQVTMMFWYRQQPGQSLTLIATANQGSEATYESGFVIDKFPISRPNLTFSTLTVSNMSPEDSSIYLCSVEARDTNVVQETQYFGPGTRLLVL.

The rearrangement links TRBV29-1 to TRBJ1-2; D is unresolved. The length of the CDR3 is 12 residues. CDR1 is SQVTM, CDR2 ANQGSEA, per germline. V was shortened by 5 bases and J by 2 bases, with 9 bases between the two germline ends. In DNA, the CDR3 is TGCAGCGTTAGGAGGTCCAACTATGGCTACACCTTC. This gives the protein CSVRRSNYGYTF. The complete variable domain, with remaining parts taken from reference TRBV29-1 and TRBJ1-2, reads SAVISQKPSRDICQRGTSLTIQCQVDSQVTMMFWYRQQPGQSLTLIATANQGSEATYESGFVIDKFPISRPNLTFSTLTVSNMSPEDSSIYLCSVRRSNYGYTFGSGTRLTVV.

This chain's CDR3 is CSVELQGATGELFF. The CDR3 DNA reads as TGCAGCGTTGAATTGCAGGGGGCGACCGGGGAGCTGTTTTTT. The chain uses TRBV29-1 and TRBJ2-2; 8 bases line up with TRBD1. The germline V gene has CDR1 SQVTM and CDR2 ANQGSEA. With 2 bases clipped from V and 5 bases from J, the junction kept 4 bases outside the gene matches. The CDR3 has 14 residues.

This clone was counted only a few times. The chain couples TRBV5-1 to TRBJ2-5; D not resolved. Germline CDR1 SGHRS, CDR2 YFSETQ. This CDR3 is built from 13 residues. The V and J ends lost 0 bases and 5 bases respectively, with 8 bases between them. Here the CDR3 DNA reads TGCGCCAGCAGCTTGGGGACCGGGGAGACCCAGTACTTC. Protein product: CASSLGTGETQYF.

There are a few counts of this clone. The same CDR3 is also encoded by other DNA sequences in this sample. The chain carries TRBV7-3 and TRBJ2-5, with D tentatively TRBD1 or TRBD2 (6 bases each). CDR1 is SGHTA, CDR2 FQGTGA, per germline. V was clipped by 0 bases and J by 5 bases, with 13 bases between them. The CDR3 sequence is 15 residues long. The CDR3 sequence is CASSLTPGAGETQYF. As DNA, the CDR3 is TGTGCCAGCAGCTTAACGCCGGGGGCGGGCGAGACCCAGTACTTC.

The chain has TRBV27 and TRBJ2-3, with 7 bases aligning to TRBD2. Germline values: CDR1 MNHEY, CDR2 SMNVEV (reference sequence). CDR3 length: 15 amino acids. The ends lost 0 bases at V and 1 base at J; junction bases unmatched: 1. The CDR3 protein is CASSLSTSGTDTQYF. The CDR3 DNA is TGTGCCAGCAGTTTATCAACTAGCGGCACAGATACGCAGTATTTT.

The V call is TRBV7-2, the J call TRBJ1-2; 8 nucleotides match TRBD1. The V gene's germline CDR1 is SGHTA and CDR2 FQGNSA. The CDR3 runs to 15 residues. V shed 4 bases and J 4 bases; nucleotides not matched to a gene: 8. The CDR3 here is CASSSGQGLLYGYTF. The DNA of the CDR3 is TGTGCCAGCAGCTCAGGACAGGGACTCCTCTATGGCTACACCTTC.

V usage is TRBV30 and J usage is TRBJ1-2; D not certain. Germline V CDR1 and CDR2: GTSNPN, SVGIG (reference sequence). This CDR3 is built from 12 residues. The V and J ends lost 3 bases and 8 bases respectively, with 13 bases between them. CDR3 bases: TGTGCCTGGAGACCCAGGTTCGGAGGCTACACCTTC. Translation: CAWRPRFGGYTF.

Note on this clone: Different DNA sequences within this sample yield the same CDR3. The chain uses TRBV29-1 and TRBJ1-1; D is perhaps TRBD1 (5 bases). The CDR3 is 13 amino acids. Germline CDR1 SQVTM, CDR2 ANQGSEA. Trimming removed 4 bases at V and 4 bases at J, with 13 bases between. The DNA for the CDR3 is TGCAGCGTTGTAGGCAGGGTGGGCACTGAAGCTTTCTTT. It is translated as CSVVGRVGTEAFF. The variable domain in full, with the rest retrieved from reference TRBV29-1 and TRBJ1-1, is SAVISQKPSRDICQRGTSLTIQCQVDSQVTMMFWYRQQPGQSLTLIATANQGSEATYESGFVIDKFPISRPNLTFSTLTVSNMSPEDSSIYLCSVVGRVGTEAFFGQGTRLTVV.

The genes are TRBV13 and TRBJ2-7; 12 bases are shared with TRBD2. CDR3 length equals 17 residues. CDR1 is PRHDT and CDR2 is FYEKMQ in the germline V gene (reference sequence). The trim removed 2 bases at V and 7 bases at J, leaving 12 bases unmatched. CDR3 in amino acids: CASSLRLAGAIPLEQYF. CDR3 in DNA: TGTGCCAGCAGCTTACGACTAGCGGGGGCCATCCCTTTGGAGCAGTACTTC.